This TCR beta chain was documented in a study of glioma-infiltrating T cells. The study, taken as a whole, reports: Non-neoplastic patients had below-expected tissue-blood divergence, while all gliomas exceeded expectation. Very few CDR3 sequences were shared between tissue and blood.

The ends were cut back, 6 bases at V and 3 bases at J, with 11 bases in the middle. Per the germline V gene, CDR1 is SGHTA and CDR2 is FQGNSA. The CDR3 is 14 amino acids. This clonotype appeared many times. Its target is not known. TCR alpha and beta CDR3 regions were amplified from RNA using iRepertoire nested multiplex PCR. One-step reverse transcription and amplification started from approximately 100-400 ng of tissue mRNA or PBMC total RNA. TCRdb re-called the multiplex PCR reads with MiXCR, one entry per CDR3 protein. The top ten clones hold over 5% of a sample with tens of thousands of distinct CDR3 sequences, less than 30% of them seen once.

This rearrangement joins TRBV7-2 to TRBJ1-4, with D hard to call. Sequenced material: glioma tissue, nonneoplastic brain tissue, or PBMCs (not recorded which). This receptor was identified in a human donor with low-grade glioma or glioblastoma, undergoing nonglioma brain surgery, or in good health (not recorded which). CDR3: CASRTGSANEKLFF. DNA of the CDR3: TGTGCCAGCAGGACGGGGTCGGCTAATGAAAAACTGTTTTTT.